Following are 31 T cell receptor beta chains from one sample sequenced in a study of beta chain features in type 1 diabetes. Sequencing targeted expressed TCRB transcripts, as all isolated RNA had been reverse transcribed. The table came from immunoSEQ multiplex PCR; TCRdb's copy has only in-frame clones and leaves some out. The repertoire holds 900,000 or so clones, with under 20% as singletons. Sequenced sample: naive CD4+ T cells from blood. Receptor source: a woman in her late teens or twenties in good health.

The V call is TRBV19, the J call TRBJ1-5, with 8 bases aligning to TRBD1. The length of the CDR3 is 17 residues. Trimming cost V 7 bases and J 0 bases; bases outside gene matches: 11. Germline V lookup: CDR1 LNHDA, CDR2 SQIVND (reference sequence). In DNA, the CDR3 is TGTGCCAGTAAGCGGGGACAGGTCCCTTATAGCAATCAGCCCCAGCATTTT. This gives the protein CASKRGQVPYSNQPQHF.

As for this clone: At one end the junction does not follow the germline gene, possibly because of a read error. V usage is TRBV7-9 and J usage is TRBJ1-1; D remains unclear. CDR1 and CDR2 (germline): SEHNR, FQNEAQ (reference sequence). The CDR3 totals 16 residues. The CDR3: CSSSLIPTSMNTEAFF. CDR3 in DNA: TGTTCCAGCAGCTTAATCCCAACATCCATGAACACTGAAGCTTTCTTT.

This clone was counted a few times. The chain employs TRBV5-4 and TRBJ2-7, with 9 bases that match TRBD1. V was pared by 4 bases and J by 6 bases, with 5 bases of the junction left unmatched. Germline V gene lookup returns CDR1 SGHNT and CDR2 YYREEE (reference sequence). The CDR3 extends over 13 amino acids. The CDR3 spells CASSQQGAGEQYF. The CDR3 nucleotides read TGTGCCAGCAGCCAACAGGGGGCTGGCGAGCAGTACTTC.

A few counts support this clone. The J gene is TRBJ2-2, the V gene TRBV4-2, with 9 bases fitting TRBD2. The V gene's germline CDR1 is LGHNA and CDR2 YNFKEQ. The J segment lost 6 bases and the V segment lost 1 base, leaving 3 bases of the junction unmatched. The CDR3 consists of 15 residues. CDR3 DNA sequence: TGTGCCAGCAGCCAAGCCGGGACTAGCTCCGGGGAGCTGTTTTTT. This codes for CASSQAGTSSGELFF.

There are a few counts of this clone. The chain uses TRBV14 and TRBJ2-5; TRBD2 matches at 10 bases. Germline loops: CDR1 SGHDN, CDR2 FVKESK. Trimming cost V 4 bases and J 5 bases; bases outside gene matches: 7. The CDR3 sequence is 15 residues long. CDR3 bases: TGTGCCAGCAGCCCCAGCGGGAGGGCCGGTGAGACCCAGTACTTC. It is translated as CASSPSGRAGETQYF.

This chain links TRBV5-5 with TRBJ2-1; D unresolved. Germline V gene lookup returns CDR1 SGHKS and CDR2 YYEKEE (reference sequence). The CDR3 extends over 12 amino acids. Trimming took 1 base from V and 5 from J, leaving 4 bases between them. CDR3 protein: CASSLRHNEQFF. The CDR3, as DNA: TGTGCCAGCAGCTTGCGACACAATGAGCAGTTCTTC.

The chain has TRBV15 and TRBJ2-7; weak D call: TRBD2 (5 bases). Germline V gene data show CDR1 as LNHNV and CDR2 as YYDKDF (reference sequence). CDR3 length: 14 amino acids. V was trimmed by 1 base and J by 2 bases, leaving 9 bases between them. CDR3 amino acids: CATSRGGEAYEQYF. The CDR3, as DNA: TGTGCCACCAGCAGAGGGGGAGAAGCCTACGAGCAGTACTTC.

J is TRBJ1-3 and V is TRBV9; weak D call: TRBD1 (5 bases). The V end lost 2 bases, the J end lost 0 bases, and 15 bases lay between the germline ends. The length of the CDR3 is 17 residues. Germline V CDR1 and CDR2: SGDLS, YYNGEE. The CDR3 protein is CASSVSTGTASGNTIYF. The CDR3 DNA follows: TGTGCCAGCAGCGTCTCAACAGGAACGGCCTCTGGAAACACCATATATTTT.

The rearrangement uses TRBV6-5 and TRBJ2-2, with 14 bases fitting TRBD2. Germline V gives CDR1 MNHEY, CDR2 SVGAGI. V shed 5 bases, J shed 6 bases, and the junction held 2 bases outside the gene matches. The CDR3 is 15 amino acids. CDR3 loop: CASSRLAGGPGELFF. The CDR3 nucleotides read TGTGCCAGCAGTCGACTAGCGGGAGGGCCCGGGGAGCTGTTTTTT.

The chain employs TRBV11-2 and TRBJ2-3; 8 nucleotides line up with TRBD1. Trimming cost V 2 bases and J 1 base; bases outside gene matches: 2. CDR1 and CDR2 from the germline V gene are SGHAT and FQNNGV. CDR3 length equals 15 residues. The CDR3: CASSLMGQGTDTQYF. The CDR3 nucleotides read TGTGCCAGCAGCTTAATGGGACAGGGCACAGATACGCAGTATTTT.

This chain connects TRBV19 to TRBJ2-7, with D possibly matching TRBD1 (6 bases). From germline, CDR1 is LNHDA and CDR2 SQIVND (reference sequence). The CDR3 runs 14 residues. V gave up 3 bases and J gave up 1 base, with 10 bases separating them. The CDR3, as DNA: TGTGCCAGTAGTATCGGCGGACAGTCCTACGAGCAGTACTTC. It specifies CASSIGGQSYEQYF.

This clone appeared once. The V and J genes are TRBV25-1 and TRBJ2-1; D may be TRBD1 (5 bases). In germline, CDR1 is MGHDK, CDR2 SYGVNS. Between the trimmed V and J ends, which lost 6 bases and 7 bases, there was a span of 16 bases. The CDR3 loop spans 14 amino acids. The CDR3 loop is CASRPDTARNEQFF. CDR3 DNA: TGTGCCAGCAGGCCGGACACAGCAAGAAATGAGCAGTTCTTC.

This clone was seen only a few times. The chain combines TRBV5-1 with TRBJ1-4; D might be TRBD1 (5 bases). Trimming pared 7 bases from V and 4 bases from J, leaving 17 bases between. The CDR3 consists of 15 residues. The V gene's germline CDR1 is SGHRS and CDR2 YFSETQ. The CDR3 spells CASGPFGTVNEKLFF. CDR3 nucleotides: TGCGCCAGCGGCCCATTCGGGACGGTTAATGAAAAACTGTTTTTT.

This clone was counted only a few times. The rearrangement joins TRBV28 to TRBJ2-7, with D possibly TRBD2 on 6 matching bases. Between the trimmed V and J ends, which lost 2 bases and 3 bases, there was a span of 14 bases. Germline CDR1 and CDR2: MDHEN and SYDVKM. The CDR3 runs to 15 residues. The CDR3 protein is CASSLDLALGYEQYF. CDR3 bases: TGTGCCAGCAGTTTAGATCTAGCGCTAGGCTACGAGCAGTACTTC.

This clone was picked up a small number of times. The CDR3 DNA sequence: TGTGCCAGCAGCCAACAACTCGGGGACAGGCAAAATGAAAAACTGTTTTTT. The encoded protein is CASSQQLGDRQNEKLFF. This chain connects TRBV5-4 to TRBJ1-4; 8 bases line up with TRBD1. CDR1 is SGHNT, CDR2 YYREEE, per germline (reference sequence). This CDR3 spans 17 amino acids. V lost 4 bases and J lost 5; bases outside the gene matches: 13.

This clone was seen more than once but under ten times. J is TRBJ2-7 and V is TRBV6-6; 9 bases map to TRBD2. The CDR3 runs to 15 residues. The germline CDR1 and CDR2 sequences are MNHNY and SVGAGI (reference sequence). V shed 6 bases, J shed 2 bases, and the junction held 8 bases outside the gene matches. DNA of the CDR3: TGTGCCAGCAGCGAAAGCGGGAGGAGGACCTACGAGCAGTACTTC. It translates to CASSESGRRTYEQYF.

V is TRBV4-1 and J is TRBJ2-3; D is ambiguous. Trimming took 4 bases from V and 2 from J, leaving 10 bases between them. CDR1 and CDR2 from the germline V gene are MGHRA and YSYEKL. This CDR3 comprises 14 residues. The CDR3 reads CASSPSKDTDTQYF. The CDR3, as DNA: TGCGCCAGCAGCCCCAGTAAAGACACAGATACGCAGTATTTT.

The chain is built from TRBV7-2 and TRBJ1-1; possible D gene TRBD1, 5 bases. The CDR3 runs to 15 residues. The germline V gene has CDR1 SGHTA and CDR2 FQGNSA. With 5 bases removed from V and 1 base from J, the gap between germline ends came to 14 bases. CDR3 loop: CASSQRGTPNTEAFF. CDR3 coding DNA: TGTGCCAGCAGCCAACGTGGGACGCCGAACACTGAAGCTTTCTTT.

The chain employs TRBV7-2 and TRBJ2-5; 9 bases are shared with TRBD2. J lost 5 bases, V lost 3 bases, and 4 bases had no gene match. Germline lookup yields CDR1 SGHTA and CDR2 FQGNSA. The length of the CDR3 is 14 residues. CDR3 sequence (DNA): TGTGCCAGCAGCTTTGGACTAGCGCAGGAGACCCAGTACTTC. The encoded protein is CASSFGLAQETQYF.

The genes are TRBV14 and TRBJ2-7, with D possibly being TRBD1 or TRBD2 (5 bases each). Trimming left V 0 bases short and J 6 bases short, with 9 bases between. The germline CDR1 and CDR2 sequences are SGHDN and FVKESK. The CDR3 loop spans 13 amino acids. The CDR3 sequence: CASSQDTGGEQYF. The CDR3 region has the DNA TGTGCCAGCAGCCAAGATACTGGGGGCGAGCAGTACTTC. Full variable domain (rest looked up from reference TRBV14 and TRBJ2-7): EAGVTQFPSHSVIEKGQTVTLRCDPISGHDNLYWYRRVMGKEIKFLLHFVKESKQDESGMPNNRFLAERTGGTYSTLKVQPAELEDSGVYFCASSQDTGGEQYFGPGTRLTVT.

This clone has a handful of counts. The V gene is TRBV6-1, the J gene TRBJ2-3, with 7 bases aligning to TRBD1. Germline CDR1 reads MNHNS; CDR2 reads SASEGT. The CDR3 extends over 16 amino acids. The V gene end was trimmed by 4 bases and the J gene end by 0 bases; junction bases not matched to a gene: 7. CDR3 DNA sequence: TGTGCCAGCAGTGCCCTTCCGGGACAGAGCACAGATACGCAGTATTTT. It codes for CASSALPGQSTDTQYF.

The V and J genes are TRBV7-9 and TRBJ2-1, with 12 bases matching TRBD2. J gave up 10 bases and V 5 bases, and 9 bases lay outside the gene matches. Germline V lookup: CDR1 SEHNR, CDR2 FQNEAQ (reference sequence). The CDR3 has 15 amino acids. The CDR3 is CASSPRTSGTGEQFF. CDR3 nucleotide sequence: TGTGCCAGCAGCCCACGGACTAGCGGGACGGGGGAGCAGTTCTTC.

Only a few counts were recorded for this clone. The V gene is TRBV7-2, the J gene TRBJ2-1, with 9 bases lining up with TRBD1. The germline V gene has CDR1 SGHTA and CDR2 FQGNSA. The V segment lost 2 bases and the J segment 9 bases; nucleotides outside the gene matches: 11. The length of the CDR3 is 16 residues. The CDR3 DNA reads TGTGCCAGCAGCTTACGTGGGACAGGGAACAGGGGTGAGCAGTTCTTC. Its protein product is CASSLRGTGNRGEQFF.

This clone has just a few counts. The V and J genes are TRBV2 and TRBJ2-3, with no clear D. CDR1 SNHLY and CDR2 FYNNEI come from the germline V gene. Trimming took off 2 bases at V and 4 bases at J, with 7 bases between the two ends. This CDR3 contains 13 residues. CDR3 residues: CASSENWADTQYF. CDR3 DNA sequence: TGTGCCAGCAGTGAAAATTGGGCAGATACGCAGTATTTT.

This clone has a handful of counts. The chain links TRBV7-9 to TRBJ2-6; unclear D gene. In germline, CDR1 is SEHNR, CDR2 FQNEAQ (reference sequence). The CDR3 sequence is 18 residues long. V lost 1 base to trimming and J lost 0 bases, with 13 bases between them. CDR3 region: CASSLVGPLSSGANVLTF. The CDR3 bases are TGTGCCAGCAGCTTAGTGGGTCCCCTAAGCTCTGGGGCCAACGTCCTGACTTTC.

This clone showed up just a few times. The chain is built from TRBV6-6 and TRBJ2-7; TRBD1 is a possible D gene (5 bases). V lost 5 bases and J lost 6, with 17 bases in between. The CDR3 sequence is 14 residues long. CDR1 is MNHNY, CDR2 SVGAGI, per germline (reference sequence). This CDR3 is CASSPQGVLGEQYF. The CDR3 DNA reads TGTGCCAGCAGTCCGCAGGGTGTCTTGGGCGAGCAGTACTTC.

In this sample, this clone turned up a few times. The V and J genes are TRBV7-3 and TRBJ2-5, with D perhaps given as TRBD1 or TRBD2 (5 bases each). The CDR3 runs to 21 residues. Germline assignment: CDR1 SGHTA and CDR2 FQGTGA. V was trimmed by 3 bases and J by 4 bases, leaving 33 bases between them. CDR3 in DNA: TGTGCCAGCAGCTTTTTTTGCACCTTGTGCCTCGGGACCACCCCGGGAGAGACCCAGTACTTC. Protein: CASSFFCTLCLGTTPGETQYF.

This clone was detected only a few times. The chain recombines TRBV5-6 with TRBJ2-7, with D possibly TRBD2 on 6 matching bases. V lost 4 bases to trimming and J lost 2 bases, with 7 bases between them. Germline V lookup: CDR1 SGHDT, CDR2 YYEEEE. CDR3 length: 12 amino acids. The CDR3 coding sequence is TGTGCCAGCAGCCGGACTACCTACGAGCAGTACTTC. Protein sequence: CASSRTTYEQYF.

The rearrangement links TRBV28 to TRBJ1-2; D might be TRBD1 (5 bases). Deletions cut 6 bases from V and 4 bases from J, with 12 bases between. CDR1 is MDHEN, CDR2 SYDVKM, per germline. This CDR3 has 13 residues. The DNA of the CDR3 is TGTGCCAGCAGGGGGACTTACCTCTATGGCTACACCTTC. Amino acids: CASRGTYLYGYTF.

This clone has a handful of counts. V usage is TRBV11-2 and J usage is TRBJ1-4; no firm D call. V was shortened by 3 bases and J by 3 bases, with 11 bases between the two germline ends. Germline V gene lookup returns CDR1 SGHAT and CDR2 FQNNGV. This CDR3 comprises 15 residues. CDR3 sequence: CASSFNGVANEKLFF. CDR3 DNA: TGTGCCAGCAGCTTTAATGGGGTTGCTAATGAAAAACTGTTTTTT. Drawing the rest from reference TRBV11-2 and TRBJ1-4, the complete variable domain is EAGVAQSPRYKIIEKRQSVAFWCNPISGHATLYWYQQILGQGPKLLIQFQNNGVVDDSQLPKDRFSAERLKGVDSTLKIQPAKLEDSAVYLCASSFNGVANEKLFFGSGTQLSVL.

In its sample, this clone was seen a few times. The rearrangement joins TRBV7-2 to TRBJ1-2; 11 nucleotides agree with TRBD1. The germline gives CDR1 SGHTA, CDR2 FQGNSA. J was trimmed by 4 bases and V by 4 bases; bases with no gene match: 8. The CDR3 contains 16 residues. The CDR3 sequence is CASSSTGTGGSYGYTF. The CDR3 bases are TGTGCCAGCAGCTCAACCGGGACAGGGGGTAGCTATGGCTACACCTTC.